A selection of T cell receptor beta chains follows, all from one sample in a study of response to subunit inactivated influenza vaccine. TCRdb fed the RT-PCR reads into MiXCR, producing one record per CDR3 protein. This table holds about 830,000 distinct CDR3 sequences, around 20% found once. The sequences come from PBMCs from blood, collected 5 days after vaccination. The receptors derive from a man aged 45 to 65 who received an inactivated influenza vaccine. The CDR3 runs from the conserved cysteine through the conserved F or W. A D gene is named only where the DNA matches it firmly. Clone size is stated in some rows and not others, as once, few, many or a class when expanded.

-	TRBV7-9	TRBJ2-2	-	TGTGCCAGCAGCTCGCGGAAGGGAATCGGGGAGCTGTTTTTT	CASSSRKGIGELFF
-	TRBV7-2	TRBJ2-5	-	TGTGCCAGCAGCTTAGCGGGGGGCCAGACCCAGTACTTC	CASSLAGGQTQYF
few	TRBV7-9	TRBJ2-2	-	TGTGCCAGCATGGACATTGTGGCCGGGGAGCTGTTTTTT	CASMDIVAGELFF
-	TRBV20-1	TRBJ1-5	-	TGCAGTGCCAGGACGGGAGCCCGTCAGCCCCAGCATTTT	CSARTGARQPQHF
-	TRBV7-2	TRBJ1-5	-	TGTGCCAGCAGTCCGCGGGGTGTACAGCCCCAGCATTTT	CASSPRGVQPQHF
few	TRBV10-3	TRBJ2-2	TRBD1	TGTGCCATCAGTGTATCAACAGGGGCGAACACCGGGGAGCTGTTTTTT	CAISVSTGANTGELFF
many	TRBV20-1	TRBJ2-1	-	TGCAGTGCTGGGAGCAGCTCCTACAATGAGCAGTTCTTC	CSAGSSSYNEQFF
many	TRBV4-2	TRBJ2-3	TRBD2	TGTGCCAGCAGCCCGTTAACTAGCGGGAGTACAGATACGCAGTATTTT	CASSPLTSGSTDTQYF
-	TRBV27	TRBJ2-1	-	TGTGCCAGCAGTAAGCGACTAGTTAATGTCTACAATGAGCAGTTCTTC	CASSKRLVNVYNEQFF
-	TRBV9	TRBJ2-7	TRBD2	TGTGCCAGCACCTCGGGACTAGCCGGCGAGCAGTACTTC	CASTSGLAGEQYF
-	TRBV4-3	TRBJ2-1	TRBD1	TGCGCCAGCAGCCCCTACCGGGACAGGGGGCTTGATGAGCAGTTCTTC	CASSPYRDRGLDEQFF
many	TRBV4-3	TRBJ2-3	-	TGCGCCAGCAGCCAAGGATCGGGGGCATTCACAGATACGCAGTATTTT	CASSQGSGAFTDTQYF
-	TRBV28	TRBJ2-1	-	TGTGCCAGCAGTGGCGCGGTGGCCGACGCCTACAATGAGCAGTTCTTC	CASSGAVADAYNEQFF
-	TRBV20-1	TRBJ1-2	-	TGCAGTGCTAGAGACATTGGGCTTTGGTATGGCTACACCTTC	CSARDIGLWYGYTF
few	TRBV7-3	TRBJ2-1	TRBD1	TGTGCCAGCAGCTCGGACAGGACCTACAATGAGCAGTTCTTC	CASSSDRTYNEQFF
many	TRBV9	TRBJ2-2	-	TGTGCCAGCAGCGTACAGGCTAGGAAGCCCGGGGAGCTGTTTTTT	CASSVQARKPGELFF
-	TRBV6-8	TRBJ2-7	-	TGTGCCAGCAGATTAGGAACAGGGTGCCCTTCTTCCTACGAGCAGTACTTC	CASRLGTGCPSSYEQYF
-	TRBV11-2	TRBJ2-2	-	TGTGCCAGCAGGGAGGTCCGGCGGCGGACCGGGGAGCTGTTTTTT	CASREVRRRTGELFF
-	TRBV20-1	TRBJ1-1	-	TGCAGTGCTAGCTCCAGCCAGAACACTGAAGCTTTCTTT	CSASSSQNTEAFF
few	TRBV7-2	TRBJ2-1	TRBD2	TGTGCCAGCAGCTTAATCTCGGGGGGGGCCTATGAGCAGTTCTTC	CASSLISGGAYEQFF
-	TRBV4-2	TRBJ2-3	-	TGTGCCAGCAGCCCCGGGCAAGTGGGGCCAGATACGCAGTATTTT	CASSPGQVGPDTQYF
few	TRBV6-5	TRBJ2-1	TRBD2	TGTGCCAGCAGTTACTTTAGCGGGAGTGGGAATGAGCAGTTCTTC	CASSYFSGSGNEQFF
few	TRBV20-1	TRBJ1-2	-	TGCAGTGCAATCGTTCAGGATCCTTTCATCGTCCAAGACTATGGCTACACCTTC	CSAIVQDPFIVQDYGYTF
many	TRBV7-2	TRBJ2-1	TRBD2	TGTGCCAGCAGCTTAGGCGCTAGTGCGGGAGTGTTAGATGAGCAGTTCTTC	CASSLGASAGVLDEQFF
-	TRBV19	TRBJ2-3	-	TGTGCCAGTAGACGGTCGGGGAGCACAGATACGCAGTATTTT	CASRRSGSTDTQYF
many	TRBV5-1	TRBJ1-1	-	TGTGCCAGCAGCCAAGGGGGGACTGAAGCTTTCTTT	CASSQGGTEAFF
-	TRBV7-2	TRBJ2-7	-	TGTGCCAGCAGCGCCCAGGGAGCGGGCCCCTACGAGCAGTACTTC	CASSAQGAGPYEQYF
-	TRBV5-6	TRBJ2-1	-	TGTGCCAGCAGCTTGAGCGGCAGCCTTTTCTACAATGAGCAGTTCTTC	CASSLSGSLFYNEQFF
many	TRBV6-2/TRBV6-3	TRBJ1-2	-	TGTGCCAGCAGCCATCCCGCCCTCAGGTCTAACTATGGCTACACCTTC	CASSHPALRSNYGYTF
-	TRBV6-2/TRBV6-3	TRBJ2-5	-	TGTGCCAGCAGTTCCAGGCAGGAACCCCAAGAGACCCAGTACTTC	CASSSRQEPQETQYF
-	TRBV10-3	TRBJ2-3	-	TGTGCCACCCTATCTGAGGGGGGGGCGAATGGTTTT	CATLSEGGANGF
many	TRBV5-1	TRBJ2-1	-	TGCGCCAGCAGCTCCAGTTCTAGCTCCTACAATGAGCAGTTCTTC	CASSSSSSSYNEQFF
few	TRBV12-3/TRBV12-4	TRBJ1-1	-	TGTGCCAGCAGTGAAGGACTTGGCACTGAAGCTTTCTTT	CASSEGLGTEAFF
-	TRBV27	TRBJ2-7	TRBD1	TGTGCCAGCAGTTTGCAGGGACAGTACCCCTACGAGCAGTACTTC	CASSLQGQYPYEQYF
-	TRBV11-2	TRBJ2-4	TRBD1	TGTGCCAGCAGCTCCGGGACAGCCCAGGACATTCAGTACTTC	CASSSGTAQDIQYF
many	TRBV20-1	TRBJ2-3	TRBD2	TGCAGTGCTAGAGGGACTAGCGGGAGCTCGAATACGCAGTATTTT	CSARGTSGSSNTQYF
once	TRBV18	TRBJ2-1	TRBD2	TGTGCCAGCTCACTGACTAGCGGGAGGTCGGTTGAGCAGTTCTTC	CASSLTSGRSVEQFF
few	TRBV4-2	TRBJ2-1	TRBD2	TGTGCCAGCAGCCAGACGACTAGCACCTACAATGAGCAGTTCTTC	CASSQTTSTYNEQFF
few	TRBV18	TRBJ2-7	-	TGTGCCAGCTCACCACAGAGCTCCTACGAGCAGTACTTC	CASSPQSSYEQYF
few	TRBV11-2	TRBJ2-2	-	TGTGCCAGCAGCTTAGCGGGGGGCCGTCACACCGGGGAGCTGTTTTTT	CASSLAGGRHTGELFF
-	TRBV10-3	TRBJ2-7	-	TGTGCCATCAAGGGAGCGGTATCCACCTACGAGCAGTACTTC	CAIKGAVSTYEQYF
-	TRBV7-9	TRBJ2-1	TRBD2	TGTGCCAGCAGCCCAACCGGGACTAGCTTTAATGAGCAGTTCTTC	CASSPTGTSFNEQFF
-	TRBV20-1	TRBJ2-2	-	TGCAGTGCACCGGATGCGAACACCGGGGAGCTGTTTTTT	CSAPDANTGELFF
-	TRBV18	TRBJ1-4	TRBD1	TGTGCCAGCTCATCCCGGGACAGGGACCGAAAACTGTTTTTT	CASSSRDRDRKLFF
-	TRBV20-1	TRBJ2-3	-	TGCAGTTCCGACCGATCGGGCACAGATACGCAGTATTTT	CSSDRSGTDTQYF
-	TRBV18	TRBJ2-3	-	TGTGCCAGCTCAACGACGGGACACGCCACAGATACGCAGTATTTT	CASSTTGHATDTQYF
-	TRBV11-2	TRBJ2-7	-	TGTGCCAGCAGCACCCTCAGGGTCGCCCCCTACGAGCAGTACTTC	CASSTLRVAPYEQYF
-	TRBV19	TRBJ1-2	-	TGTGCCAGTAGTCGGGGGGGGAATGGCTACACCTTC	CASSRGGNGYTF
many	TRBV4-3	TRBJ2-5	-	TGCGCCAGCAGCCAAGGACAGGGACTGACCCAGTACTTC	CASSQGQGLTQYF
few	TRBV6-2/TRBV6-3	TRBJ2-1	TRBD2	TGTGCCAGCAGTTACTCATTTCTGCTAGCGGGAGCCAATGAGCAGTTCTTC	CASSYSFLLAGANEQFF
few	TRBV4-2	TRBJ2-1	TRBD2	TGTGCCAGCAGCCAAGATCGGGAGGCCTACAATGAGCAGTTCTTC	CASSQDREAYNEQFF
many	TRBV5-1	TRBJ2-2	TRBD1	TGCGCCAGCAGCTTGGATCAGGGGGCGAACGGGGAGCTGTTTTTT	CASSLDQGANGELFF
-	TRBV20-1	TRBJ1-3	-	TGCAGTGCCATTTGGGAGATGAGCTCTGGAAACACCATATATTTT	CSAIWEMSSGNTIYF
-	TRBV12-3/TRBV12-4	TRBJ2-2	-	TGTGCCAGCAGTCGTGACAGTTTTGGGGAGCTGTTTTTT	CASSRDSFGELFF
few	TRBV4-2	TRBJ2-7	-	TGTGCCAGCAGCCGGGGACGAGGAGGTCCCTACGAGCAGTACTTC	CASSRGRGGPYEQYF
few	TRBV5-1	TRBJ2-1	-	TGCGCCAGCAGCATGCCAGACAGTGGTGAGCAGTTCTTC	CASSMPDSGEQFF
-	TRBV7-2	TRBJ2-7	TRBD1	TGTGCCAGCAGATTAGGGGTGGCGGGACAGGGAAACGAGCAGTACTTC	CASRLGVAGQGNEQYF
-	TRBV12-3/TRBV12-4	TRBJ1-2	TRBD1	TGTGCCAGCAGGAAGACAGGGAACGACTATGGCTACACCTTC	CASRKTGNDYGYTF
-	TRBV29-1	TRBJ2-1	TRBD2	TGCAGCGCTGCTGGGACTAGCGGGCACAATGAGCAGTTCTTC	CSAAGTSGHNEQFF
-	TRBV24-1	TRBJ2-1	-	TGTGCCACCAGTGATAGAGGGAGACATGAGCAGTTCTTC	CATSDRGRHEQFF